This entry describes one T cell receptor (beta chain). Antigen: not known. Per the germline V gene, CDR1 is SGHRS and CDR2 is YFSETQ. The V gene lost 4 bases and the J gene lost 5 bases, with 10 bases spanning the gap. The CDR3 sequence is 12 residues long. Everyone who donated was a healthy Caucasian. TCRdb re-derived calls from the 5' RACE reads in MiXCR, one entry per CDR3 protein. The profile shows about 450,000 distinct CDR3 sequences, around 20% of them singletons. This sample stems from a study of identical twins. Study-level results: For out-of-frame beta sequences, excess twin sharing was weaker.

This sequence joins TRBV5-1 and TRBJ2-7; possibly TRBD1 for D (6 bases). The specimen sequenced was naive T cells sorted from blood. This receptor was obtained from a man aged 45-65 years in good health. The CDR3 is CASSVQGDEQYF. The CDR3 DNA reads as TGCGCCAGCAGCGTACAGGGAGACGAGCAGTACTTC. Variable domain in full (rest from reference TRBV5-1 and TRBJ2-7): KAGVTQTPRYLIKTRGQQVTLSCSPISGHRSVSWYQQTPGQGLQFLFEYFSETQRNKGNFPGRFSGRQFSNSRSEMNVSTLELGDSALYLCASSVQGDEQYFGPGTRLTVT.